This TCR beta chain was documented in a study of blood T cell repertoires in COVID-19. Turning to the study itself: Samples came from the United States, Italy and Spain, spanning acute and convalescent COVID-19. Nucleic acid was either cDNA or gDNA, and it came from T cells, B-cell-depleted T cells, or PBMCs.

This clone was counted only a few times. Authors' data handling: Estimation of nucleated cell counts relied on the amplification of reference gene primers. The table came from immunoSEQ multiplex PCR; TCRdb's copy has only in-frame clones and leaves some out. The DNA gave D and trimming, while V, J and clone size come from that table. The data contain some 68,000 clones, 89% of them singletons. The V and J ends lost 2 bases and 4 bases respectively, with 9 bases between them. The CDR3 extends over 12 amino acids. Germline V gene lookup returns CDR1 GTSNPN and CDR2 SVGIG (reference sequence). Specimen: peripheral blood. The receptor was derived from a man aged 50 to 59 with active COVID-19. The genes are TRBV30 and TRBJ2-7; D may be TRBD1 (6 bases). CDR3 region: CAWSRGTYEQYF. The CDR3 nucleotides are TGTGCCTGGAGTAGGGGGACGTACGAGCAGTACTTC.